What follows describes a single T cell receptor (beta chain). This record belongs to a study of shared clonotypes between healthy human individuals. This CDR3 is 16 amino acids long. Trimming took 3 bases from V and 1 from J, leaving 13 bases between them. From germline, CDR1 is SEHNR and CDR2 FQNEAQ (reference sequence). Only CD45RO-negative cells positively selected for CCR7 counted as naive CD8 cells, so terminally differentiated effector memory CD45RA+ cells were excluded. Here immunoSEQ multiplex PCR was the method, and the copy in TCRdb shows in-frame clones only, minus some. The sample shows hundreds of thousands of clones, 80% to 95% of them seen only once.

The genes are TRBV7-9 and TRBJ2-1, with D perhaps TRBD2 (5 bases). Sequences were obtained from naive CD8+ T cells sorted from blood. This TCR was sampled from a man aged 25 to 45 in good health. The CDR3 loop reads CASSFFGIMSYNEQFF. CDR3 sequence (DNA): TGTGCCAGCAGCTTTTTCGGGATTATGTCCTACAATGAGCAGTTCTTC.